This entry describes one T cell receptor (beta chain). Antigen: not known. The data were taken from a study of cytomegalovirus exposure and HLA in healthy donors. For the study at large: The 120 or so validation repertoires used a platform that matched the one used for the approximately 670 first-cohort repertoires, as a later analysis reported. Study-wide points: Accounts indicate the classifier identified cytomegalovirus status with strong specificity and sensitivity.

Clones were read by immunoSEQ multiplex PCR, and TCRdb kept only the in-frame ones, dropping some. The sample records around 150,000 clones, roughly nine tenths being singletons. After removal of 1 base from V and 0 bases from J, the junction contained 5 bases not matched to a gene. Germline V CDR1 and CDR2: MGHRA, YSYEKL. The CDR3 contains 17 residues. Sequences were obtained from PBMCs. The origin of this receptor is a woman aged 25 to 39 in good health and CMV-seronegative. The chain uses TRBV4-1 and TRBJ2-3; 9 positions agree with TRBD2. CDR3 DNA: TGCGCCAGCAGCCAAGTCCGAAGCGGGGGGAGCACAGATACGCAGTATTTT. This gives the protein CASSQVRSGGSTDTQYF.